These T cell receptor beta chains were read from a single sample in a study of cytomegalovirus exposure and HLA in healthy donors. Here immunoSEQ multiplex PCR was the method, and the copy in TCRdb shows in-frame clones only, minus some. The table records some 41,000 clones, 93% of them present only once. Sequenced input: PBMCs. These receptors were obtained from a woman in her late teens or twenties in good health and CMV-seronegative. Each CDR3 is given with its conserved first and last residue.

cdr3_length	j_call	v_call	cdr3_aa
14	TRBJ1-1	TRBV11-2	CASSLGGRNTEAFF
16	TRBJ2-3	TRBV7-9	CASSNNVASVKDTQYF
15	TRBJ2-5	TRBV7-2	CASSPGAGRAETQYF
14	NA	TRBV6-4	CASSSGGAGSEQYF
18	TRBJ1-4	TRBV4-1	CASSQGGGVSRTNEKLFF
14	TRBJ1-2	TRBV11-2	CASSLEGRRYGYTF
17	TRBJ1-3	TRBV2	CASSPLTAPISGNTIYF
18	TRBJ2-1	TRBV21-1	CASSKVGLSGSKENEQFF
14	TRBJ1-6	TRBV6-5	CASSSRAYNSPLHF
14	TRBJ1-1	TRBV5-1	CASSTTGGAIEAFF
16	TRBJ2-3	TRBV6-4	CASSPSGTGGTDTQYF
14	TRBJ1-6	TRBV6-1	CASSPTGENSPLHF
14	TRBJ2-3	TRBV6-1	CASSERAGVDTQYF
16	TRBJ1-1	TRBV5-1	CASSIKAKSMNTEAFF
16	TRBJ1-5	TRBV10-3	CAISESGTASNQPQHF
16	TRBJ2-1	TRBV7-3	CASSLTVTSGYNEQFF
13	TRBJ1-2	TRBV7-2	CASSFQGLDGYTF
15	TRBJ2-5	TRBV11-2	CASSPRTEIQETQYF
12	TRBJ2-5	TRBV29-1	CSVETSTETQYF
13	TRBJ2-7	TRBV28	CASSWTALGEQYF
14	TRBJ1-5	TRBV30	CAWSVGQGDQPQHF
14	TRBJ1-1	TRBV12-5	CASGSQGRNTEAFF
17	TRBJ2-5	TRBV25-1	CASSAPTSLYLQETQYF
14	TRBJ1-2	TRBV30	CAWSVSGGIYGYTF
16	TRBJ2-2	TRBV9	CASSVGAGRGTGELFF
17	TRBJ1-2	TRBV6-1	CASSEVSLGTGSYGYTF
16	TRBJ1-3	TRBV12-1	CASSTGQASSGNTIYF
15	TRBJ2-7	TRBV21-1	CASSKAAGSDYEQYF
13	TRBJ2-7	TRBV6-5	CASSNTGTYEQYF
15	TRBJ2-1	TRBV6-1	CASSEVGTGLYEQFF
16	TRBJ2-6	TRBV5-1	CASSPAGPSGANVLTF
14	TRBJ2-5	TRBV9	CASSVGEVKQTQYF
13	TRBJ1-1	TRBV7-8	CASSHKTGTEAFF
12	TRBJ1-1	TRBV6-5	CASRQTGAEAFF
15	TRBJ2-7	TRBV25-1	CASSESAGEVHEQYF
15	TRBJ1-2	TRBV6-1	CASTGRDRGLYGYTF
11	TRBJ2-3	TRBV28	CASSSTDTQYF
13	TRBJ2-3	TRBV7-9	CASSFSGTDTQYF
13	TRBJ1-2	TRBV2	CASSESGSDGYTF
18	TRBJ2-4	TRBV5-8	CASSLTTDNLLAKNIQYF
15	TRBJ1-1	TRBV28	CASTLQGAPSTEAFF
15	TRBJ2-1	TRBV6-5	CASSYMRGTYNEQFF
13	TRBJ1-1	TRBV27	CASRRDRGNQAFF
14	TRBJ1-1	TRBV6-6	CASSYPSGGTEAFF
14	TRBJ2-5	TRBV9	CASSVDQYQETQYF
15	TRBJ2-1	TRBV28	CAIQREGALYNEQFF
14	TRBJ1-1	TRBV7-9	CASSYKGKDTEAFF
11	TRBJ2-2	TRBV5-1	CASSYGSELFF
15	TRBJ2-4	TRBV28	CASSWGEVAKNIQYF